These 8 T cell receptor beta chains originate from one sample sequenced in a study of neurological immune-mediated disorders (dated by TCRdb to the late 2010s). The method was 5' RACE. The sequencing machine was an Illumina HiSeq 2500. Starting from the raw public reads, TCRdb applied fastp trimming at Q25, assembled clones with MiXCR and retained in-frame beta chains. When rows share a CDR3 protein, they turn into one entry using the most common DNA and genes. This sample comprises around 62,000 distinct CDR3 sequences, over 4% of them detected only once. The ten largest clones take up just over 2.5% of the sample. Source material: PBMCs. Every receptor here comes from a man between 50 and 59 years old with multiple sclerosis.

This clonotype has just a few counts. The genes are TRBV4-3 and TRBJ1-2; 9 bases line up with TRBD1. After removal of 2 bases from V and 4 bases from J, the junction contained 5 bases not matched to a gene. Germline V gives CDR1 LGHNA, CDR2 YSLEER. The CDR3 runs to 15 residues. The DNA for the CDR3 is TGCGCCAGCAGCCAAACCACGACAGGGGGCTATGGCTACACCTTC. Translating gives CASSQTTTGGYGYTF.

The chain links TRBV29-1 to TRBJ2-2; D might be TRBD2 (5 bases). V lost 6 bases and J 1 base, leaving 6 bases between the germline ends. CDR1 and CDR2 (germline): SQVTM, ANQGSEA. The CDR3 has 12 residues. CDR3 DNA sequence: TGCAGCGTCGGGGAGAACACCGGGGAGCTGTTTTTT. It translates to CSVGENTGELFF.

There are a few counts of this clonotype. CDR3 DNA sequence: TGTGCCAGCAGGCCTCAGGGGAACCCCTATGGCTACACCTTC. Protein: CASRPQGNPYGYTF. The genes are TRBV6-5 and TRBJ1-2, with D perhaps TRBD1 (6 bases). Trimming removed 6 bases at V and 4 bases at J, with 15 bases between. This CDR3 contains 14 residues. The V gene's germline CDR1 is MNHEY and CDR2 SVGAGI.

This clonotype has at least ten counts. The V call is TRBV27, the J call TRBJ2-7; either TRBD1 or TRBD2 may fit D (5 bases each). V lost 4 bases to trimming and J lost 4 bases, with 26 bases between them. This CDR3 spans 18 amino acids. CDR1 is MNHEY and CDR2 is SMNVEV in the germline V gene (reference sequence). Here the CDR3 DNA reads TGTGCCAGCAGTTCTTGGCTTTTTAGGGGCGGTCGGGAATACGAGCAGTACTTC. Amino acid sequence: CASSSWLFRGGREYEQYF.

The sample holds a few counts of this clonotype. The gene calls are TRBV11-3 and TRBJ2-2; 8 bases align to TRBD1. There are 14 residues in the CDR3. J was trimmed by 5 bases and V by 5 bases; bases with no gene match: 4. Germline CDR1 reads SGHNT; CDR2 reads YENEEA. CDR3 sequence (DNA): TGTGCCAGCAGCGACAGGGGCGGAACCGGGGAGCTGTTTTTT. This codes for CASSDRGGTGELFF.

This clonotype was counted ten times or more. This chain connects TRBV7-9 to TRBJ2-3; D might be TRBD1 or TRBD2, each matching 5 bases. The CDR3 is made up of 12 amino acids. Germline V CDR1 and CDR2: SEHNR, FQNEAQ (reference sequence). V lost 5 bases to trimming and J lost 13 bases, with 16 bases between them. CDR3 sequence (DNA): TGTGCCAGCAGCATTGCCCGGGGCGAGGAGTATTTT. Translation gives CASSIARGEEYF. Together with reference TRBV7-9 and TRBJ2-3, the CDR3 gives the full variable domain: DTGVSQNPRHKITKRGQNVTFRCDPISEHNRLYWYRQTLGQGPEFLTYFQNEAQLEKSRLLSDRFSAERPKGSFSTLEIQRTEQGDSAMYLCASSIARGEEYFGPGTRLTVL.

CDR3 coding DNA: TGTGCCAGCAGTTTAAGGCTTTCTAGGGGGCTGGGGGAGACCCAGTACTTC. Its translation: CASSLRLSRGLGETQYF. This rearrangement joins TRBV12-3 or TRBV12-4 to TRBJ2-5, with 7 bases matching TRBD1. This CDR3 comprises 17 residues. The trim removed 2 bases at V and 5 bases at J, leaving 14 bases unmatched.

This clonotype occurred many times. The rearrangement uses TRBV6-5 and TRBJ2-3; TRBD2 agrees at 11 bases. Trimming took 0 bases from V and 2 from J; bases not matched to a gene: 13. This CDR3 comprises 20 residues. The V gene's germline CDR1 is MNHEY and CDR2 SVGAGI. The CDR3 region is CASSYSIASGGPFFTDTQYF. The CDR3 nucleotides read TGTGCCAGCAGTTACTCGATTGCTAGCGGGGGGCCATTCTTCACAGATACGCAGTATTTT.